This TCR beta chain was profiled in a study of metastatic and nonmetastatic thyroid tumors. Whole-study results and caveats: Benign nodules reportedly had significantly lower TCR beta diversity than malignant thyroid tumors in blood and tumor.

This clone has at least ten counts. Antigen: not known. Patients underwent thyroid surgery, and none had received any treatment before it. The CDR3 spans 16 residues. Looked up from germline, CDR1 is LNHDA and CDR2 is SQIVND (reference sequence). V lost 3 bases to trimming and J lost 4 bases; unmatched junction nucleotides: 9. In the source study's methods: Between-group CDR3 differences, defined by clinicopathological status, yielded a distant-metastasis classifier for papillary thyroid cancer. TCRdb used MiXCR to call clones anew from the PCR reads. These V and J calls derive from TCRdb rather than the authors' analysis. The sample lists about 30,000 clones; around a quarter were seen once.

J is TRBJ2-5 and V is TRBV19; 9 bases line up with TRBD1. The clonotype originates from a female donor with papillary thyroid cancer or a benign thyroid nodule (not recorded which). Some clones in this sample may be carry-over from other donors' samples. Source material: blood. CDR3 residues: CASSIGTGRRRETQYF. Written as DNA, the CDR3 is TGTGCCAGTAGTATTGGGACAGGGAGGCGGCGAGAGACCCAGTACTTC.